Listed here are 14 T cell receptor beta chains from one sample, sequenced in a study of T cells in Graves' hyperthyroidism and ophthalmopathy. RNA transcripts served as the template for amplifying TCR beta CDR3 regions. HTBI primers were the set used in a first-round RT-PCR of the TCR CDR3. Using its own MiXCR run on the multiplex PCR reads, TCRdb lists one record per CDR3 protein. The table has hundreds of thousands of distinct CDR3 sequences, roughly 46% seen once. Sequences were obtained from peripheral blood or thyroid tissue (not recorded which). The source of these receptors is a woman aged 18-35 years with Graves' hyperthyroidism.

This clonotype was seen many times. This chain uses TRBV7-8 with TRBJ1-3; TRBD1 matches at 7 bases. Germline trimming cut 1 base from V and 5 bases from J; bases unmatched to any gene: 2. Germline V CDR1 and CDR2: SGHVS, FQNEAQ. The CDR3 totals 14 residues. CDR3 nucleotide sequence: TGTGCCAGCAGCTTAGACAGGGGTAGAAACACCATATATTTT. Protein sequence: CASSLDRGRNTIYF. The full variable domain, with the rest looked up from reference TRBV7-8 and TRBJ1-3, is GAGVSQSPRYKVAKRGQDVALRCDPISGHVSLFWYQQALGQGPEFLTYFQNEAQLDKSGLPSDRFFAERPEGSVSTLKIQRTQQEDSAVYLCASSLDRGRNTIYFGEGSWLTVV.

As DNA, the CDR3 is TGCAGTGCTAAGACAGGTTGGGCTGATCAGCCCCAGCATTTT. This translates into CSAKTGWADQPQHF. The V gene is TRBV20-1, the J gene TRBJ1-5, with a tentative D call TRBD1 (6 bases). The CDR3 loop spans 14 amino acids. V shed 4 bases and J shed 5 bases, with 15 bases lying between them. Germline V gives CDR1 DFQATT, CDR2 SNEGSKA (reference sequence).

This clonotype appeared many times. Here the CDR3 DNA reads TGTGCCATCAGTGAGGACAGGGATAATGGCTACACCTTC. Translating gives CAISEDRDNGYTF. The J gene is TRBJ1-2, the V gene TRBV10-3, with 7 bases lining up with TRBD1. The CDR3 runs 13 residues. Per germline, CDR1 ENHRY and CDR2 SYGVKD. Losses at the gene ends were 2 bases for V and 6 bases for J; bases not matched to a gene: 3.

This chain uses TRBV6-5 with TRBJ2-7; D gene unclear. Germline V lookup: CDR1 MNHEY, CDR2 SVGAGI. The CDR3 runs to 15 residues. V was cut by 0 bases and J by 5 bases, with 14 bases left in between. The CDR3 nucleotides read TGTGCCAGCAGTTACTCGACAAAGTCATGGCACGAGCAGTACTTC. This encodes CASSYSTKSWHEQYF.

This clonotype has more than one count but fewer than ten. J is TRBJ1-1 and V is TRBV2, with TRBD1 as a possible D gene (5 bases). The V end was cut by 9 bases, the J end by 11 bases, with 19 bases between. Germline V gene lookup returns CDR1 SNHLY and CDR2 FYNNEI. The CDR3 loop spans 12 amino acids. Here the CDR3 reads CARGPVAVRAFF. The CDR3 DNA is TGTGCCAGGGGGCCTGTGGCGGTTCGGGCTTTCTTT.

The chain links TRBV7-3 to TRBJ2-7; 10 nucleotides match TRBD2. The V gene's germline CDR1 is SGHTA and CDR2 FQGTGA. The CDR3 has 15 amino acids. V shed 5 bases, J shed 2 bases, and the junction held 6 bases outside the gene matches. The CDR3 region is CASSAVAGGTYEQYF. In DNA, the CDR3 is TGTGCCAGCAGCGCAGTAGCGGGGGGAACCTACGAGCAGTACTTC.

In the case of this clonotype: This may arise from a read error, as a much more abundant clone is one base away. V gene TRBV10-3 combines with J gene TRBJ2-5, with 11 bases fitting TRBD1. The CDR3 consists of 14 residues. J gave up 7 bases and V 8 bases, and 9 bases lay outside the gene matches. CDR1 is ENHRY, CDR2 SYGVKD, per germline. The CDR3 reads CAISPGTGGGTQYF. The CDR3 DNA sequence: TGTGCCATCTCCCCCGGGACAGGGGGGGGGACCCAGTACTTC.

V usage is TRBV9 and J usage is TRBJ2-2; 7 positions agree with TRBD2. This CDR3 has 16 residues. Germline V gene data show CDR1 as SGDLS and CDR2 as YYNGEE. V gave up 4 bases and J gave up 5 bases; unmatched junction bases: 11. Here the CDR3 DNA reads TGTGCCAGCAGCTTAGGTCCGGGAGGTCGGACCGGGGAGCTGTTTTTT. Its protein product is CASSLGPGGRTGELFF.

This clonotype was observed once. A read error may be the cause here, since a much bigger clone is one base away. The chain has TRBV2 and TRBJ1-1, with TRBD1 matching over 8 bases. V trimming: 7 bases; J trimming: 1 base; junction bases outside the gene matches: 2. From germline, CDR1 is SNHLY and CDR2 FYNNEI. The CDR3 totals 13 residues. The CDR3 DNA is TGTGCCAGCATGGGACAGGCGAACACTGAAGCTTTCTTT. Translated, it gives CASMGQANTEAFF.

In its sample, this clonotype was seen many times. The CDR3 nucleotides are TGTGCCAGCAGCTTCGGGGACTACGAGCAGTACTTC. It is translated as CASSFGDYEQYF. The chain carries TRBV7-8 and TRBJ2-7, with D possibly TRBD2 on 5 matching bases. V lost 3 bases and J 3 bases, leaving 6 bases between the germline ends. The CDR3 sequence is 12 residues long. The germline gives CDR1 SGHVS, CDR2 FQNEAQ.

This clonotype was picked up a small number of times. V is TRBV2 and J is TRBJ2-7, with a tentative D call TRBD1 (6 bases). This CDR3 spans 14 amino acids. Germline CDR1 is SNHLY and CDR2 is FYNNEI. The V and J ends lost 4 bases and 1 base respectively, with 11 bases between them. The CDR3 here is CASSAGVQSYEQYF. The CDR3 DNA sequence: TGTGCCAGCAGTGCAGGGGTCCAATCCTACGAGCAGTACTTC. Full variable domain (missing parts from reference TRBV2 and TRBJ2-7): EPEVTQTPSHQVTQMGQEVILRCVPISNHLYFYWYRQILGQKVEFLVSFYNNEISEKSEIFDDQFSVERPDGSNFTLKIRSTKLEDSAMYFCASSAGVQSYEQYFGPGTRLTVT.

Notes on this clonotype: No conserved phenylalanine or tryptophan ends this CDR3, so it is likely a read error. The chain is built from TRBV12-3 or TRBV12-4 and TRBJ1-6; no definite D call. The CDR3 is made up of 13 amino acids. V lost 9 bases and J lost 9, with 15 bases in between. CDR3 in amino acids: CASGLSNRSPLHL. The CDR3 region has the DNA TGTGCCAGTGGACTGTCAAATCGTTCACCCCTCCACCTT.

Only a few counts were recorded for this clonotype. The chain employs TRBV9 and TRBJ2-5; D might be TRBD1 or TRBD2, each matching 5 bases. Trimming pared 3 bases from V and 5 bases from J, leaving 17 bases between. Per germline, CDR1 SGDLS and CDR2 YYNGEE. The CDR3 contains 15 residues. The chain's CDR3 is CASSDGTGSFETQYF. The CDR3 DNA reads TGTGCCAGCAGCGATGGGACCGGGTCATTCGAGACCCAGTACTTC.

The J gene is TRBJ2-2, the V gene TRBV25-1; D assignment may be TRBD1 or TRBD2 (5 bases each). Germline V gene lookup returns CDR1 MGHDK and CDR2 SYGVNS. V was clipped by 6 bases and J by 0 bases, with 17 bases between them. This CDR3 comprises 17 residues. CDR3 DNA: TGTGCCAGCAGCGAGCCGGGATTAGGGGCGAACACCGGGGAGCTGTTTTTT. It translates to CASSEPGLGANTGELFF. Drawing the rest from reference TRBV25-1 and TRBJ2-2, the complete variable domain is EADIYQTPRYLVIGTGKKITLECSQTMGHDKMYWYQQDPGMELHLIHYSYGVNSTEKGDLSSESTVSRIRTEHFPLTLESARPSHTSQYLCASSEPGLGANTGELFFGEGSRLTVL.